Listed here are 29 T cell receptor beta chains from one sample, sequenced in a study of T cell responses to AZD1222 COVID-19 vaccine. TCRdb keeps only in-frame clones here, not all; method: immunoSEQ multiplex PCR. Among 90,000 to 120,000 clones listed, approximately 89% were seen once. Source: peripheral blood, taken on day 0 of MenACWY control vaccination. These receptors all stem from an adult in good health.

This clone occurred a few times. This chain links TRBV30 with TRBJ2-1; a possible D gene is TRBD2 (6 bases). The CDR3 is 16 residues long. Trimming took 3 bases from V and 0 from J, leaving 15 bases between them. In germline, CDR1 is GTSNPN, CDR2 SVGIG (reference sequence). The CDR3 DNA is TGTGCCTGGAGGACCCCTAGCGACCGCTCCTACAATGAGCAGTTCTTC. Its translation: CAWRTPSDRSYNEQFF.

The rearrangement uses TRBV19 and TRBJ1-1, with D perhaps matching TRBD1 (5 bases). Germline assignment: CDR1 LNHDA and CDR2 SQIVND (reference sequence). This CDR3 has 14 residues. Trimming stripped 5 bases from V and 7 bases from J, with 17 bases between. Here the CDR3 reads CASSPRGREDEAFF. The CDR3 bases are TGTGCCAGTAGTCCTCGGGGGAGGGAGGATGAAGCTTTCTTT.

The genes are TRBV6-1 and TRBJ1-2; 9 bases fit TRBD1. CDR3 length equals 15 residues. Germline loops: CDR1 MNHNS, CDR2 SASEGT. The V and J ends lost 3 bases and 4 bases, in that order; junction bases with no gene match: 6. This CDR3 reads CASSDPTGGFYGYTF. The CDR3 DNA is TGTGCCAGCAGTGATCCCACAGGGGGCTTCTATGGCTACACCTTC.

This clone was seen just once. The chain is built from TRBV28 and TRBJ1-4; D ambiguous. The V end was cut by 1 base, the J end by 0 bases, with 12 bases between. The CDR3 spans 17 residues. Per germline, CDR1 MDHEN and CDR2 SYDVKM. The CDR3 region has the DNA TGTGCCAGCAGTTTATCCCCGTGGCGTGCAACTAATGAAAAACTGTTTTTT. Its protein is CASSLSPWRATNEKLFF.

The chain joins TRBV5-4 to TRBJ1-1, with D possibly matching TRBD1 (6 bases). V gave up 5 bases and J gave up 5 bases, with 16 bases separating them. Germline V lookup: CDR1 SGHNT, CDR2 YYREEE (reference sequence). This CDR3 comprises 14 residues. The CDR3 DNA sequence: TGTGCCAGCAGTTTGAGTCAGGGGCGGACTGAAGCTTTCTTT. Its translation is CASSLSQGRTEAFF.

The genes are TRBV12-3 or TRBV12-4 and TRBJ2-7; D may be TRBD1 (6 bases). The CDR3 extends over 13 amino acids. V lost 8 bases and J 0 bases, leaving 11 bases between the germline ends. This chain's CDR3 is CASAWDISYEQYF. Written as DNA, the CDR3 is TGTGCCAGCGCCTGGGACATCTCCTACGAGCAGTACTTC.

J is TRBJ2-7 and V is TRBV7-2, with D perhaps TRBD1 (6 bases). With 6 bases removed from V and 6 bases from J, the gap between germline ends came to 21 bases. Germline assignment: CDR1 SGHTA and CDR2 FQGNSA. This CDR3 contains 15 residues. CDR3 amino acids: CASSLAYRASSEQYF. The CDR3 bases are TGTGCCAGCAGTCTAGCCTACAGGGCATCCAGCGAGCAGTACTTC.

The genes are TRBV28 and TRBJ1-5, with 10 bases aligning to TRBD1. The V gene end was trimmed by 5 bases and the J gene end by 6 bases; junction bases not matched to a gene: 10. The CDR3 has 16 residues. Germline V CDR1 and CDR2: MDHEN, SYDVKM. CDR3 sequence reads: CASSVRQGAIGQPQHF. The CDR3 DNA reads TGTGCCAGCAGTGTTAGACAGGGGGCGATCGGTCAGCCCCAGCATTTT.

Only one count was recorded for this clone. The V gene is TRBV6-5, the J gene TRBJ1-2, with a possible D match to TRBD1 (5 bases). There are 15 residues in the CDR3. Germline CDR1 reads MNHEY; CDR2 reads SVGAGI. V was trimmed by 8 bases and J by 3 bases, leaving 19 bases between them. In DNA form, the CDR3 reads TGTGCCAGCGGACCCCCCAGGGTAGTAGACTATGGCTACACCTTC. Translation: CASGPPRVVDYGYTF.

The gene calls are TRBV4-1 and TRBJ2-5; D not resolved. Germline loops: CDR1 MGHRA, CDR2 YSYEKL. The CDR3 spans 15 residues. V lost 1 base to trimming and J lost 4 bases, with 13 bases between them. DNA of the CDR3: TGCGCCAGCAGCCAAGTTCCCCCGCCGGGAGAGACCCAGTACTTC. Protein: CASSQVPPPGETQYF.

This chain links TRBV6-1 with TRBJ1-2; 7 bases match TRBD1. With 5 bases clipped from V and 7 bases from J, the junction kept 7 bases outside the gene matches. This CDR3 comprises 13 residues. CDR1 is MNHNS, CDR2 SASEGT, per germline. CDR3 protein: CASSKRQGFGYTF. DNA of the CDR3: TGTGCCAGCAGTAAACGACAGGGCTTTGGCTACACCTTC.

In its sample, this clone was seen once. The J gene is TRBJ1-2, the V gene TRBV5-6, with D hard to call. V lost 0 bases, J lost 8 bases, and 11 bases lay in between. There are 13 residues in the CDR3. The germline CDR1 and CDR2 sequences are SGHDT and YYEEEE. CDR3 protein: CASSLASPLGYTF. The CDR3 bases are TGTGCCAGCAGCTTGGCGTCCCCCCTCGGCTACACCTTC.

The rearrangement joins TRBV27 to TRBJ1-2; 8 positions match TRBD1. CDR3 length equals 15 residues. Looked up from germline, CDR1 is MNHEY and CDR2 is SMNVEV (reference sequence). The trim removed 4 bases at V and 4 bases at J, leaving 8 bases unmatched. The CDR3 coding sequence is TGTGCCAGCAGTTCGCAGGGGGCCGGTGTCTATGGCTACACCTTC. Its protein product is CASSSQGAGVYGYTF.

This chain links TRBV7-9 with TRBJ1-1; 7 nucleotides match TRBD1. The CDR3 runs to 14 residues. Looked up from germline, CDR1 is SEHNR and CDR2 is FQNEAQ (reference sequence). V was pared by 6 bases and J by 5 bases, with 9 bases of the junction left unmatched. The chain's CDR3 is CASRMNQGGTEAFF. The CDR3 bases are TGTGCCAGCAGGATGAACCAGGGGGGGACTGAAGCTTTCTTT.

V and J are TRBV7-3 and TRBJ1-1, with D maybe TRBD1 (6 bases). The CDR3 consists of 14 residues. Germline CDR1 and CDR2: SGHTA and FQGTGA. V lost 5 bases to trimming and J lost 0 bases, with 10 bases between them. The CDR3 region has the DNA TGTGCCAGCAGCCAACAGGGCATGAACACTGAAGCTTTCTTT. Protein: CASSQQGMNTEAFF.

This rearrangement joins TRBV21-1 to TRBJ1-2. TRBV21-1 constitutes a pseudogene. The CDR3 has 14 residues. The CDR3 region has the DNA TGTGCCAGCAGCAACGCCGGGAGGGGCTATGGCTACACCTTC. This translates into CASSNAGRGYGYTF.

V is TRBV29-1 and J is TRBJ2-7; TRBD1 is a possible D gene (5 bases). The V end was cut by 4 bases, the J end by 0 bases, with 7 bases between. The CDR3 is 12 amino acids. The germline V gene has CDR1 SQVTM and CDR2 ANQGSEA. CDR3 region: CSVVDSSYEQYF. CDR3 bases: TGCAGCGTTGTAGACAGCTCCTACGAGCAGTACTTC.

The chain has TRBV19 and TRBJ2-1, with a possible D match to TRBD2 (6 bases). CDR1 and CDR2 from the germline V gene are LNHDA and SQIVND (reference sequence). V dropped 2 bases and J dropped 1 base, with 9 bases sitting between them. The CDR3 sequence is 15 residues long. The CDR3 reads CASSIIAESYNEQFF. CDR3 DNA sequence: TGTGCCAGTAGTATAATAGCGGAATCCTACAATGAGCAGTTCTTC.

This chain links TRBV6-4 with TRBJ1-5, with D tentatively TRBD1 (5 bases). This CDR3 has 13 amino acids. Germline loops: CDR1 MRHNA, CDR2 SNTAGT. V shed 3 bases and J shed 9 bases, with 12 bases lying between them. The CDR3, as DNA: TGTGCCAGCAGTGAACAGGAGAGTACGCCCCAGCATTTT. The encoded protein is CASSEQESTPQHF.

This chain links TRBV29-1 with TRBJ1-5, with D hard to call. Germline CDR1 is SQVTM and CDR2 is ANQGSEA. V was pared by 6 bases and J by 4 bases, with 10 bases between. The CDR3 consists of 12 residues. CDR3 coding DNA: TGCAGCGTGATGACTGGGAATCAGCCCCAGCATTTT. This codes for CSVMTGNQPQHF. Drawing the rest from reference TRBV29-1 and TRBJ1-5, the complete variable domain is SAVISQKPSRDICQRGTSLTIQCQVDSQVTMMFWYRQQPGQSLTLIATANQGSEATYESGFVIDKFPISRPNLTFSTLTVSNMSPEDSSIYLCSVMTGNQPQHFGDGTRLSIL.

The rearrangement uses TRBV24-1 and TRBJ2-3; 9 bases align to TRBD2. Germline trimming cut 5 bases from V and 0 bases from J; bases unmatched to any gene: 14. This CDR3 has 19 amino acids. From germline, CDR1 is KGHDR and CDR2 SFDVKD. The CDR3 sequence: CATSAFEERGADSTDTQYF. CDR3 DNA: TGTGCCACCAGTGCCTTTGAGGAGCGGGGGGCCGATAGCACAGATACGCAGTATTTT.

This rearrangement joins TRBV5-6 to TRBJ1-5, with 9 bases that match TRBD1. CDR3 length: 16 residues. The germline CDR1 and CDR2 sequences are SGHDT and YYEEEE. J was trimmed by 8 bases and V by 2 bases; bases with no gene match: 11. The CDR3 DNA sequence: TGTGCCAGCAGCTTTTGGGGACAGGGACCACTGGAGCCCCAGCATTTT. Residues: CASSFWGQGPLEPQHF.

The CDR3 loop reads CASSRRAPGDTGELFF. The DNA of the CDR3 is TGTGCCAGCAGCAGAAGGGCCCCGGGGGACACCGGGGAGCTGTTTTTT. The chain couples TRBV21-1 to TRBJ2-2; the table's D call, TRBD2, has no DNA check behind it. TRBV21-1 is flagged as a pseudogene. The CDR3 loop spans 16 amino acids.

This chain connects TRBV19 to TRBJ2-7, with D uncertain. This CDR3 is 13 amino acids long. The V and J ends lost 5 bases and 4 bases respectively, with 12 bases between them. CDR1 and CDR2 from the germline V gene are LNHDA and SQIVND (reference sequence). This CDR3 reads CASSSRLGYEQYF. The CDR3 bases are TGTGCCAGTAGTTCTCGTTTGGGGTACGAGCAGTACTTC.

This clone was recorded only once. V gene TRBV9 combines with J gene TRBJ2-1, with 9 positions matching TRBD2. This CDR3 is built from 15 residues. Per the germline V gene, CDR1 is SGDLS and CDR2 is YYNGEE. V lost 1 base and J lost 4; bases outside the gene matches: 3. The CDR3 coding sequence is TGTGCCAGCAGCGTACTTAGCGGGGGATACAATGAGCAGTTCTTC. Protein sequence: CASSVLSGGYNEQFF.

The chain combines TRBV24-1 with TRBJ2-7; 7 bases are shared with TRBD2. The CDR3 extends over 13 amino acids. Germline V gene sequence: CDR1 KGHDR, CDR2 SFDVKD. The ends lost 9 bases at V and 3 bases at J; junction bases unmatched: 7. DNA of the CDR3: TGTGCCACCCCGTTGTCGGGGGGCTACGAGCAGTACTTC. It specifies CATPLSGGYEQYF.

This chain joins TRBV3-1 (or the pseudogene TRBV3-2) and TRBJ2-1, with 7 positions matching TRBD1. This CDR3 contains 14 residues. J lost 8 bases, V lost 5 bases, and 9 bases had no gene match. Germline assignment: CDR1 LGHDT and CDR2 YNNKEL (reference sequence). The CDR3 coding sequence is TGTGCCAGCAGCGGGGACAGTGAGGGGTATGAGCAGTTCTTC. The encoded protein is CASSGDSEGYEQFF.

This clone was detected a few times. The V call is TRBV5-1, the J call TRBJ1-3; D perhaps matches TRBD1 (6 bases). The V end was cut by 7 bases, the J end by 0 bases, with 14 bases between. The germline V gene encodes CDR1 SGHRS and CDR2 YFSETQ. The CDR3 has 15 amino acids. The CDR3 sequence is CASGETGTSGNTIYF. In nucleotides, the CDR3 is TGCGCCAGCGGGGAGACAGGCACCTCTGGAAACACCATATATTTT.

This rearrangement joins TRBV7-9 to TRBJ1-2, with unresolved D. This CDR3 has 14 amino acids. Looked up from germline, CDR1 is SEHNR and CDR2 is FQNEAQ (reference sequence). The V end lost 1 base, the J end lost 2 bases, and 8 bases lay between the germline ends. Here the CDR3 DNA reads TGTGCCAGCAGCTTAGGTCAGCCCAACTATGGCTACACCTTC. Translated: CASSLGQPNYGYTF.